Included here is one T cell receptor (beta chain) sequence, with context. Its antigen is currently unknown. Whether given at about 4 or about 12 weeks, second doses were pooled. Germline assignment: CDR1 KGHSH and CDR2 LQKENI. The CDR3 sequence is 14 residues long. The V end lost 2 bases, the J end lost 1 base, and 8 bases lay between the germline ends. The data were produced by immunoSEQ multiplex PCR, yet TCRdb's version contains in-frame clones alone and is incomplete. The table lists roughly 160,000 clones, around nine tenths of them singletons, with over 1% in the top ten. This entry is derived from a study of T cell responses to AZD1222 COVID-19 vaccine. Findings and limits, study-wide: With two AZD1222 doses given, Spike-specific TCR breadth and depth both rose.

The receptor was isolated from an adult who received the AZD1222 COVID-19 vaccine. Source: peripheral blood, taken 28 days after the second AZD1222 dose. The chain has TRBV18 and TRBJ1-1; D is possibly TRBD1 (6 bases). The CDR3 DNA reads as TGTGCCAGCTCACCAGGGACACAGAACACTGAAGCTTTCTTT. Translation: CASSPGTQNTEAFF.